Listed here are 29 T cell receptor beta chains from one sample, sequenced in a study of technical replicates of blood from a few donors. Assay used: immunoSEQ multiplex PCR; TCRdb lists only in-frame clones, some missing. The sample consists of 84,000 or so clones, 95% to 98% of them appearing once. The sequenced sample consisted of T cells isolated from PBMCs. All receptors come from a human donor in good health.

The gene calls are TRBV4-2 and TRBJ1-6; possible D gene TRBD1, 5 bases. This CDR3 is built from 12 residues. Trimming cost V 0 bases and J 18 bases, with 12 bases left between them. Germline V gene lookup returns CDR1 LGHNA and CDR2 YNFKEQ. Here the CDR3 DNA reads TGTGCCAGCAGCCAAGATTCGGGACTGTACCACTTT. Translated, it gives CASSQDSGLYHF.

V and J are TRBV9 and TRBJ2-3, with D unclear. Trimming stripped 0 bases from V and 3 bases from J, with 11 bases between. Germline loops: CDR1 SGDLS, CDR2 YYNGEE. The CDR3 length is 15 residues. The CDR3 protein is CASSVAPVSTDTQYF. The DNA of the CDR3 is TGTGCCAGCAGCGTAGCCCCGGTCTCGACAGATACGCAGTATTTT.

This chain connects TRBV7-3 to TRBJ1-1; TRBD1 is a possible D gene (5 bases). V was clipped by 6 bases and J by 2 bases, with 10 bases between them. The germline V gene encodes CDR1 SGHTA and CDR2 FQGTGA. The CDR3 contains 13 residues. The CDR3 is CASRTDRNTEAFF. Written as DNA, the CDR3 is TGTGCCAGCAGGACCGACAGAAACACTGAAGCTTTCTTT.

V gene TRBV7-9 combines with J gene TRBJ2-6, with unresolved D. The CDR3 is 17 residues long. Germline values: CDR1 SEHNR, CDR2 FQNEAQ (reference sequence). Trimming pared 5 bases from V and 0 bases from J, leaving 14 bases between. CDR3 sequence (DNA): TGTGCCAGCAGCCCCCTAAGTCTGGTCTCTGGGGCCAACGTCCTGACTTTC. Translation gives CASSPLSLVSGANVLTF.

A word on this clone: The junction differs from germline at one of its ends, possibly a read error. The chain uses TRBV7-7 and TRBJ2-7, with TRBD1 matching 12 bases. The length of the CDR3 is 15 residues. The V gene's germline CDR1 is SSHAT and CDR2 FNYEAQ (reference sequence). Here the CDR3 DNA reads TGTGCTAGCAGCCCCGGGACAGGGGGCTATTACGAGCAGTACTTC. This sequence encodes CASSPGTGGYYEQYF.

This clone occurred once. The genes are TRBV29-1 and TRBJ1-1; maybe TRBD1 (5 bases). The germline gives CDR1 SQVTM, CDR2 ANQGSEA. This CDR3 spans 13 amino acids. V lost 1 base and J lost 1, with 7 bases in between. The CDR3 loop reads CSVEVTANTEAFF. CDR3 DNA: TGCAGCGTTGAAGTGACAGCGAACACTGAAGCTTTCTTT.

The V and J genes are TRBV2 and TRBJ2-1; 7 positions match TRBD1. Germline trimming cut 8 bases from V and 12 bases from J; bases unmatched to any gene: 10. Germline CDR1 SNHLY, CDR2 FYNNEI. CDR3 size: 12 residues. In DNA form, the CDR3 reads TGTGCCAGCGGATACACAGGGGAAAGGCAGTTCTTC. Protein sequence: CASGYTGERQFF.

The count of this clone is one. The chain couples TRBV6-6 to TRBJ1-5; 10 positions agree with TRBD1. From germline, CDR1 is MNHNY and CDR2 SVGAGI (reference sequence). This CDR3 region has 16 residues. Germline trimming cut 5 bases from V and 6 bases from J; bases unmatched to any gene: 10. The CDR3 sequence is CASSGGDRGYSQPQHF. The CDR3 DNA follows: TGTGCCAGCAGTGGGGGGGACAGGGGATATAGTCAGCCCCAGCATTTT.

The CDR3 loop reads CASSNSKDGSGKRNIQYF. As DNA, the CDR3 is TGCGCCAGCAGCAACTCAAAGGACGGATCAGGGAAGAGAAACATTCAGTACTTC. The chain carries TRBV5-1 and TRBJ2-4; D is possibly TRBD1 (5 bases). Germline V gene sequence: CDR1 SGHRS, CDR2 YFSETQ. Trimming pared 4 bases from V and 6 bases from J, leaving 26 bases between. The CDR3 extends over 18 amino acids.

The chain uses TRBV7-2 and TRBJ2-1; D remains ambiguous. This CDR3 comprises 14 residues. Germline CDR1 and CDR2: SGHTA and FQGNSA. V gave up 1 base and J gave up 13 bases, with 17 bases separating them. CDR3 in amino acids: CASSLVGSFYSQFF. For the CDR3, the DNA is TGTGCCAGCAGCTTAGTCGGTAGCTTTTATTCTCAGTTCTTC.

The CDR3 protein is CASSSYGTGGEEQYF. The CDR3 coding sequence is TGCGCCAGCAGCTCATACGGGACAGGGGGCGAGGAGCAGTACTTC. The chain combines TRBV5-1 with TRBJ2-7; 12 bases are shared with TRBD1. The CDR3 runs to 15 residues. With V trimmed by 3 bases and J by 7 bases, 8 bases remained unmatched. Germline loops: CDR1 SGHRS, CDR2 YFSETQ. Full variable domain (remainder filled in from reference TRBV5-1 and TRBJ2-7): KAGVTQTPRYLIKTRGQQVTLSCSPISGHRSVSWYQQTPGQGLQFLFEYFSETQRNKGNFPGRFSGRQFSNSRSEMNVSTLELGDSALYLCASSSYGTGGEEQYFGPGTRLTVT.

V is TRBV7-9 and J is TRBJ2-3; a possible D gene is TRBD1 (5 bases). V was cut by 4 bases and J by 4 bases, with 12 bases left in between. Germline CDR1 reads SEHNR; CDR2 reads FQNEAQ (reference sequence). The CDR3 is made up of 14 amino acids. Here the CDR3 reads CASSWGHGPDTQYF. CDR3 nucleotides: TGTGCCAGCAGCTGGGGCCACGGCCCAGATACGCAGTATTTT.

The chain has TRBV2 and TRBJ2-5, with 13 bases lining up with TRBD2. V lost 6 bases and J lost 5; bases outside the gene matches: 6. Germline V gives CDR1 SNHLY, CDR2 FYNNEI. The CDR3 has 15 residues. CDR3 in amino acids: CASRETSGGLETQYF. In DNA, the CDR3 is TGTGCCAGCAGGGAGACTAGCGGGGGGCTCGAGACCCAGTACTTC.

The CDR3 DNA is TGTGCCAGCATAGGGACTAGAGGCGTCGATACGCAGTATTTT. It specifies CASIGTRGVDTQYF. The V call is TRBV2, the J call TRBJ2-3, with TRBD2 identical over 8 bases. The J segment lost 6 bases and the V segment lost 7 bases, leaving 9 bases of the junction unmatched. Germline V gene lookup returns CDR1 SNHLY and CDR2 FYNNEI. This CDR3 has 14 residues.

This CDR3 is CASSLYPANYGYTF. CDR3 coding DNA: TGTGCCAGCAGTTTATACCCAGCTAACTATGGCTACACCTTC. V and J are TRBV27 and TRBJ1-2; D unresolved. The V and J ends lost 1 base and 0 bases respectively, with 6 bases between them. The CDR3 runs to 14 residues. CDR1 MNHEY and CDR2 SMNVEV come from the germline V gene (reference sequence).

The chain combines TRBV2 with TRBJ2-7; a weak D match, TRBD1 (6 bases). This CDR3 contains 14 residues. V shed 6 bases and J shed 3 bases, with 15 bases lying between them. Looked up from germline, CDR1 is SNHLY and CDR2 is FYNNEI. CDR3 coding DNA: TGTGCCAGCAGGAGGGGGTTCAACCTCTACGAGCAGTACTTC. It codes for CASRRGFNLYEQYF.

The chain employs TRBV15 and TRBJ2-2; D not certain. The germline CDR1 and CDR2 sequences are LNHNV and YYDKDF (reference sequence). The CDR3 sequence is 14 residues long. The V end was cut by 6 bases, the J end by 2 bases, with 10 bases between. CDR3 nucleotides: TGTGCCACCAGTGTTCGGGTTAACACCGGGGAGCTGTTTTTT. Translated: CATSVRVNTGELFF.

This clone showed up just once. The chain uses TRBV29-1 and TRBJ2-2, with D unclear. Between the trimmed V and J ends, which lost 3 bases and 0 bases, there was a span of 8 bases. CDR3 size: 14 residues. Germline V lookup: CDR1 SQVTM, CDR2 ANQGSEA. The CDR3 region is CSVEANSNTGELFF. In nucleotides, the CDR3 is TGCAGCGTTGAGGCAAATTCGAACACCGGGGAGCTGTTTTTT.

J is TRBJ2-5 and V is TRBV15; maybe TRBD2 (6 bases). In germline, CDR1 is LNHNV, CDR2 YYDKDF (reference sequence). This CDR3 is 16 amino acids long. V was trimmed by 0 bases and J by 4 bases, leaving 15 bases between them. This CDR3 reads CATSRDRGAGGETQYF. The CDR3 DNA reads TGTGCCACCAGCAGAGATCGCGGTGCCGGGGGAGAGACCCAGTACTTC.

V usage is TRBV5-6 and J usage is TRBJ1-5; no definite D call. The CDR3 totals 15 residues. The germline CDR1 and CDR2 sequences are SGHDT and YYEEEE. V gave up 5 bases and J gave up 0 bases, with 12 bases separating them. The DNA for the CDR3 is TGTGCCAGCAGTTTGAACAGTTATAGCAATCAGCCCCAGCATTTT. Translation gives CASSLNSYSNQPQHF.

The chain recombines TRBV19 with TRBJ2-1; D is perhaps TRBD2 (6 bases). Germline values: CDR1 LNHDA, CDR2 SQIVND (reference sequence). V was cut by 7 bases and J by 3 bases, with 16 bases left in between. CDR3 length equals 15 residues. CDR3 nucleotides: TGTGCCAGTAAAATAACTAGCAATATCTACAATGAGCAGTTCTTC. It is translated as CASKITSNIYNEQFF.

The chain recombines TRBV27 with TRBJ1-2; D may be TRBD1 (6 bases). The CDR3 loop spans 12 amino acids. Trimming left V 7 bases short and J 5 bases short, with 11 bases between. The germline gives CDR1 MNHEY, CDR2 SMNVEV (reference sequence). As DNA, the CDR3 is TGTGCCAGCAAACAGGGTTTATATGGCTACACCTTC. Residues: CASKQGLYGYTF.

This chain links TRBV29-1 with TRBJ2-1; no firm D call. CDR1 is SQVTM, CDR2 ANQGSEA, per germline. The length of the CDR3 is 16 residues. V was pared by 1 base and J by 0 bases, with 13 bases between. The CDR3: CSVEVTKRNSYNEQFF. The CDR3 region has the DNA TGCAGCGTTGAAGTTACGAAGAGGAACTCCTACAATGAGCAGTTCTTC.

The genes are TRBV5-6 and TRBJ2-7; 7 bases align to TRBD2. V was clipped by 4 bases and J by 3 bases; unmatched bases: 7. Germline V CDR1 and CDR2: SGHDT, YYEEEE. The CDR3 sequence is 14 residues long. In nucleotides, the CDR3 is TGTGCCAGCAGCCGGGGGGTCGGGAACTACGAGCAGTACTTC. Its translation: CASSRGVGNYEQYF.

The gene calls are TRBV11-3 and TRBJ2-6; D is undetermined. Germline assignment: CDR1 SGHNT and CDR2 YENEEA. The CDR3 totals 15 residues. Trimming removed 5 bases from V and 2 bases from J, with 10 bases in between. CDR3 loop: CASSHGEAGANVLTF. The CDR3 region has the DNA TGTGCCAGCAGCCACGGAGAGGCTGGGGCCAACGTCCTGACTTTC.

V is TRBV29-1 and J is TRBJ2-1; 12 nucleotides match TRBD1. Losses at the gene ends were 0 bases for V and 10 bases for J; bases not matched to a gene: 7. Germline loops: CDR1 SQVTM, CDR2 ANQGSEA. This CDR3 contains 15 residues. CDR3 loop: CSVEDRGTGGDEQFF. The CDR3 DNA follows: TGCAGCGTTGAAGATCGGGGGACAGGGGGCGACGAGCAGTTCTTC.

The CDR3 nucleotides read TGTGCCAGCAGTGCACCCCAGGGGGCAGGGGGCAAAGAGACCCAGTACTTC. Translating gives CASSAPQGAGGKETQYF. The chain employs TRBV2 and TRBJ2-5; 8 bases match TRBD1. There are 17 residues in the CDR3. Germline trimming cut 4 bases from V and 3 bases from J; bases unmatched to any gene: 13. Germline assignment: CDR1 SNHLY and CDR2 FYNNEI.

The chain recombines TRBV28 with TRBJ1-5; 9 bases are shared with TRBD1. The CDR3 has 16 residues. Looked up from germline, CDR1 is MDHEN and CDR2 is SYDVKM. The V gene end was trimmed by 1 base and the J gene end by 7 bases; junction bases not matched to a gene: 8. The DNA for the CDR3 is TGTGCCAGCAGTTTATTAAGTACAGGGGGCGTGCAGCCCCAGCATTTT. Its protein product is CASSLLSTGGVQPQHF.

The chain couples TRBV6-5 to TRBJ2-7, with no clear D. This CDR3 is 13 amino acids long. Germline-derived CDR1 and CDR2 are MNHEY and SVGAGI. V dropped 6 bases and J dropped 3 bases, with 12 bases sitting between them. The CDR3 DNA follows: TGTGCCAGCAGACCGGGTCGTGGCTACGAGCAGTACTTC. Amino acids: CASRPGRGYEQYF.